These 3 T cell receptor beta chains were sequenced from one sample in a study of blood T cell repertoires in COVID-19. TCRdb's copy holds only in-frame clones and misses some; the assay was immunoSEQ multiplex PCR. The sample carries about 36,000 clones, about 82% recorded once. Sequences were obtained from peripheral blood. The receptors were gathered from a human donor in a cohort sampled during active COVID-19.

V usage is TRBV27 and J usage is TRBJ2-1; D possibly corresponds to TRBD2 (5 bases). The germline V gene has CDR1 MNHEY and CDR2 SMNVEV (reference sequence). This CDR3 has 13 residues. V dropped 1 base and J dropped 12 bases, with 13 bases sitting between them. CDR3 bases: TGTGCCAGCAGTTTATTTCCCCGGACTGGGCAGTTCTTC. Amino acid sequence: CASSLFPRTGQFF.

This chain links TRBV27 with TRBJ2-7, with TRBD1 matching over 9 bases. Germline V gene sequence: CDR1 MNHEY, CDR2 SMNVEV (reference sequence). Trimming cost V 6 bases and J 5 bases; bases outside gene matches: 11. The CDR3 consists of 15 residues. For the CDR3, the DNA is TGTGCCAGCAGCTTGTTACCGGGACAGGGAGACGAGCAGTACTTC. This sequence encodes CASSLLPGQGDEQYF.

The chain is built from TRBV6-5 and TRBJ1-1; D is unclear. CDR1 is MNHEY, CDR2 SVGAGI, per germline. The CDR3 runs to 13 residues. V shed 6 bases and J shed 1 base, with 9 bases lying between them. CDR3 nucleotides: TGTGCCAGCAGCCCGATAGAGAACACTGAAGCTTTCTTT. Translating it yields CASSPIENTEAFF.